Listed here is a single T cell receptor (beta chain). The sample originates from a study of control samples from healthy donors and cancer patients. Data came from immunoSEQ multiplex PCR; TCRdb stores just in-frame clones and leaves some out. The top ten clones hold roughly 6.2% of a sample with some 73,000 clones, 94% of them seen once. The specimen sequenced was blood. The TCR originated in a woman between 35 and 50 years old in good health.

The DNA of the CDR3 is TGTGCCAGCAGTTACTACAGCGACACTGAAGCTTTCTTT. It specifies CASSYYSDTEAFF. This chain connects TRBV6-5 to TRBJ1-1; D gene unclear. This CDR3 is built from 13 residues. Per the germline V gene, CDR1 is MNHEY and CDR2 is SVGAGI. V was clipped by 1 base and J by 3 bases, with 6 bases between them.